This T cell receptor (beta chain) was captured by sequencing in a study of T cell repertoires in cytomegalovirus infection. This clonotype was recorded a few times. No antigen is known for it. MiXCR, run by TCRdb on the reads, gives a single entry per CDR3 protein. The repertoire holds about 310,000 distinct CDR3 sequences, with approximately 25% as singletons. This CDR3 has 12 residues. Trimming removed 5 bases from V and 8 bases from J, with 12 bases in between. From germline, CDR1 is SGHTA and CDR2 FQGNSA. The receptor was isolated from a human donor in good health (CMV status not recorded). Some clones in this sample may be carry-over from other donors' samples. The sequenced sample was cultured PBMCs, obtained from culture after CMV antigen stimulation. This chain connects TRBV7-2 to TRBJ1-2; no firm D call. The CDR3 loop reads CASSEGRAGYTF. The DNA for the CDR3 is TGTGCCAGCAGCGAAGGCCGGGCAGGCTACACCTTC. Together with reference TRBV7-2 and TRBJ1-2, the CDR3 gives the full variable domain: GAGVSQSPSNKVTEKGKDVELRCDPISGHTALYWYRQSLGQGLEFLIYFQGNSAPDKSGLPSDRFSAERTGGSVSTLTIQRTQQEDSAVYLCASSEGRAGYTFGSGTRLTVV.